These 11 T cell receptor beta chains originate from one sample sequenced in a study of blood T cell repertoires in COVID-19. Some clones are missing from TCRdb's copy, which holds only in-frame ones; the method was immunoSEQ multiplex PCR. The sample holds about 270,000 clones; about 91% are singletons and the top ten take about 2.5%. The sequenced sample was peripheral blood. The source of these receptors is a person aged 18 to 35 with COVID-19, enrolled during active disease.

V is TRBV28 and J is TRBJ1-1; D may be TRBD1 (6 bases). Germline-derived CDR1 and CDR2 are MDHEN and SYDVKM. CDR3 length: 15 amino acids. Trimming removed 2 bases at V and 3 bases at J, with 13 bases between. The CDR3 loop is CASSLQGLVYTEAFF. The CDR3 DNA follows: TGTGCCAGCAGTTTACAGGGGTTGGTTTACACTGAAGCTTTCTTT. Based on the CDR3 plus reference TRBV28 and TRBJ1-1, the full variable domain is DVKVTQSSRYLVKRTGEKVFLECVQDMDHENMFWYRQDPGLGLRLIYFSYDVKMKEKGDIPEGYSVSREKKERFSLILESASTNQTSMYLCASSLQGLVYTEAFFGQGTRLTVV.

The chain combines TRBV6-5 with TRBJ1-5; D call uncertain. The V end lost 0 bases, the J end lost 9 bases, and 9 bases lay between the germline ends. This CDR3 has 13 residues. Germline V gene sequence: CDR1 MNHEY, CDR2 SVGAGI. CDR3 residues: CASSYSRFRPQHF. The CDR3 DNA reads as TGTGCCAGCAGTTACTCCCGTTTCAGGCCCCAGCATTTT.

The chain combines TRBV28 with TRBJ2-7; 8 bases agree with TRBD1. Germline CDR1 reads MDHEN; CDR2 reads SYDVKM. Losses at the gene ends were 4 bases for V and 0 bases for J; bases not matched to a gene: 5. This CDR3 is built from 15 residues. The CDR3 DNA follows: TGTGCCAGCAGTTCCCCGGGACAGGCCTCCTACGAGCAGTACTTC. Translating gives CASSSPGQASYEQYF.

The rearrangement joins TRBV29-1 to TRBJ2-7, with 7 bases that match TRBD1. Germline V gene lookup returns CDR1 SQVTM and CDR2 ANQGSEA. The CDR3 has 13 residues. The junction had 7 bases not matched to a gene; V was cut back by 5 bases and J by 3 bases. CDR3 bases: TGCAGCGTTTGGGACAGCGGCATCTACGAGCAGTACTTC. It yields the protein CSVWDSGIYEQYF.

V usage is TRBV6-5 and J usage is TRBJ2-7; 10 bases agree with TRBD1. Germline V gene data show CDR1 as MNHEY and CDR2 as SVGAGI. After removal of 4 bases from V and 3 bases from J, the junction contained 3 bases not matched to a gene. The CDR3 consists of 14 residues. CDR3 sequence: CASSSGQGSYEQYF. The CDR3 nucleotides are TGTGCCAGCAGTTCGGGACAGGGGAGCTACGAGCAGTACTTC.

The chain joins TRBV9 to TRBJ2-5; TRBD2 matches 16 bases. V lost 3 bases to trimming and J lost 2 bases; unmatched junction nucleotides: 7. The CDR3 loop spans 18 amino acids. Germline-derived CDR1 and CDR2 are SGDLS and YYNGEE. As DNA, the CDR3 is TGTGCCAGCAGCGAGGGACTAGCGGGAGGGCCGGGGCAAGAGACCCAGTACTTC. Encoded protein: CASSEGLAGGPGQETQYF.

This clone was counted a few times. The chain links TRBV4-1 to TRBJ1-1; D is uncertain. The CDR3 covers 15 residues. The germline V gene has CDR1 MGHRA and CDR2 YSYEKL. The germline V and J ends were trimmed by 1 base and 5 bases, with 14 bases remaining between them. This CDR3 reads CASSQVGGSGTEAFF. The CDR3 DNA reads TGCGCCAGCAGCCAAGTCGGCGGGTCAGGAACTGAAGCTTTCTTT.

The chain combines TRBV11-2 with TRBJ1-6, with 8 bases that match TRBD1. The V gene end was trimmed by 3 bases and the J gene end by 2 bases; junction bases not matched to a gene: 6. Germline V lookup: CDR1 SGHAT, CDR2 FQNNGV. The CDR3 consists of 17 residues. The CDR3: CASSLEQGDAYNSPLHF. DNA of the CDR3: TGTGCCAGCAGCTTGGAACAGGGGGACGCCTATAATTCACCCCTCCACTTT.

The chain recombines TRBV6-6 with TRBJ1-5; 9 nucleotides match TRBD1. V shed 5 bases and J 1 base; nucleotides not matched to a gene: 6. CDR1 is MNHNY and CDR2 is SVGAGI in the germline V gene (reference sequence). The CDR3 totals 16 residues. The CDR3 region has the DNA TGTGCCAGCAGTCATACAGGGGGCCTGAGCAATCAGCCCCAGCATTTT. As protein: CASSHTGGLSNQPQHF.

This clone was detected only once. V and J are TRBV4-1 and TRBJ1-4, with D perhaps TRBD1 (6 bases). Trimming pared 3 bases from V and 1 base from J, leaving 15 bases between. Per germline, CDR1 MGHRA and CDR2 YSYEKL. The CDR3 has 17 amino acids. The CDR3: CASSQGGGGGTNEKLFF. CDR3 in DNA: TGCGCCAGCAGCCAGGGAGGGGGTGGGGGAACTAATGAAAAACTGTTTTTT.

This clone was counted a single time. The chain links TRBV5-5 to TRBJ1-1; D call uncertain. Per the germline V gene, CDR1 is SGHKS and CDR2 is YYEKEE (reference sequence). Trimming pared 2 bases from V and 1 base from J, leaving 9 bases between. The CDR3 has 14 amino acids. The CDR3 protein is CASSFGDENTEAFF. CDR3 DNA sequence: TGTGCCAGCAGCTTCGGGGATGAGAACACTGAAGCTTTCTTT.